The T cell receptor (beta chain) under discussion was sequenced for a study of OX40 agonist ivuxolimab in advanced cancers. TCRdb keeps only in-frame clones here, not all; method: immunoSEQ multiplex PCR. The top ten hold 2% to 3% of the sample, which has some 75,000 clones, about 88% seen once. CDR1 SGHNT and CDR2 YYREEE come from the germline V gene (reference sequence). Trimming took 4 bases from V and 7 from J, leaving 9 bases between them. The CDR3 has 13 residues. This chain links TRBV5-4 with TRBJ1-6; D perhaps matches TRBD1 (6 bases). This clonotype was obtained from an adult with an advanced solid tumor such as melanoma, head and neck, liver or kidney cancer. The material was CD4+ or CD8+ T cells sorted from blood, obtained in a trial of the OX40 agonist ivuxolimab. CDR3 DNA sequence: TGTGCCAGCAGCCACGACAGGAATTCACCCCTCCACTTT. This translates into CASSHDRNSPLHF.